A selection of T cell receptor beta chains follows, all from one sample in a study of shared clonotypes between healthy human individuals. Sequenced by immunoSEQ multiplex PCR; TCRdb stores in-frame clones only, minus some. The repertoire holds roughly 520,000 clones, 90% to 97% seen once, with 0.064% in the top ten. Material for sequencing was naive CD4+ T cells sorted from blood. Receptor source: a woman in her thirties in good health. Both conserved end residues are part of each CDR3. Fields, in order: J gene, V gene, D gene, clone size, CDR3 protein, CDR3 DNA. A D gene is named only where the DNA matches it firmly. Not all rows give a size; the values are once, few, many and, for expanded clones, a class.

TRBJ1-1 TRBV7-9 TRBD1 . CASSPRTGSMNTEAFF TGTGCCAGCAGCCCTCGGACAGGGAGCATGAACACTGAAGCTTTCTTT
TRBJ1-2 TRBV19 . . CASSTASLNYGYTF TGTGCCAGTAGTACGGCCAGCCTTAACTATGGCTACACCTTC
TRBJ1-6 TRBV19 . . CASSILEMDSPLHF TGTGCCAGTAGTATACTGGAAATGGATTCACCCCTCCACTTT
TRBJ2-7 TRBV6-1 . once CASSQASTGSMNEQYF TGTGCCAGCAGTCAAGCCAGTACAGGGTCTATGAACGAGCAGTACTTC
TRBJ2-3 TRBV10-3 . . CAIRAQDRLTDTQYF TGTGCCATCAGGGCCCAGGACAGACTCACAGATACGCAGTATTTT
TRBJ2-2 TRBV15 TRBD2 . CAAGKAGLLGGELFF TGTGCCGCAGGGAAAGCGGGACTTTTGGGCGGGGAGCTGTTTTTT
TRBJ2-3 TRBV5-1 . . CASSFGPSTDTQYF TGCGCCAGCAGCTTCGGACCTAGCACAGATACGCAGTATTTT
TRBJ1-4 TRBV19 . . CASMVAGAGNEKLFF TGTGCCAGTATGGTCGCGGGTGCAGGGAATGAAAAACTGTTTTTT
TRBJ2-3 TRBV29-1 TRBD1 . CSTRSGQSSTDTQYF TGCAGCACACGCTCGGGACAGTCTAGCACAGATACGCAGTATTTT
TRBJ2-2 TRBV5-4 . . CASSRRAQNTGELFF TGTGCCAGCAGCCGGCGGGCACAGAACACCGGGGAGCTGTTTTTT
TRBJ2-7 TRBV28 . . CASSGRGPYEQYF TGTGCCAGCAGTGGAAGGGGACCCTACGAGCAGTACTTC
TRBJ1-1 TRBV7-9 . . CASSPSSVNTEAFF TGTGCCAGCAGCCCGTCATCGGTGAACACTGAAGCTTTCTTT
TRBJ1-1 TRBV28 TRBD1 . CASSLLGTGNTEAFF TGTGCCAGCAGTTTATTGGGGACAGGGAACACTGAAGCTTTCTTT
TRBJ1-2 TRBV2 TRBD1 . CASSGGTDGYTF TGTGCCAGCAGTGGAGGGACAGATGGCTACACCTTC
TRBJ2-5 TRBV7-9 . . CASSLGQAFQETQYF TGTGCCAGCAGCTTAGGACAGGCGTTCCAAGAGACCCAGTACTTC
TRBJ1-2 TRBV6-5 TRBD1 . CASRRGQGRTGYTF TGTGCCAGCAGAAGGGGACAGGGGAGGACAGGCTACACCTTC
TRBJ2-6 TRBV7-9 . . CASSSQTGPPSSGANVLTF TGTGCCAGCAGCTCACAGACAGGTCCCCCTAGCTCTGGGGCCAACGTCCTGACTTTC
TRBJ2-7 TRBV30 . . CAWNSGSPNEQYF TGTGCCTGGAACTCGGGAAGCCCCAACGAGCAGTACTTC
TRBJ1-1 TRBV6-5 . . CASSPRPNTEAFF TGTGCCAGCAGCCCCCGACCGAACACTGAAGCTTTCTTT
TRBJ2-1 TRBV2 . . CASSGDWAEQFF TGTGCCAGCAGTGGGGACTGGGCCGAGCAGTTCTTC
TRBJ1-1 TRBV6-5 . . CASSYVGEAFF TGTGCCAGCAGTTACGTTGGGGAAGCTTTCTTT
TRBJ2-2 TRBV27 TRBD2 . CASRRGSSGSTGELFF TGTGCCAGCAGGAGAGGGTCTAGCGGTTCGACCGGGGAGCTGTTTTTT
TRBJ1-5 TRBV7-8 TRBD1 once CASSWEGQAAYSNQPQHF TGTGCCAGCAGCTGGGAGGGACAGGCGGCTTATAGCAATCAGCCCCAGCATTTT
TRBJ2-2 TRBV27 . . CASSLRNTGELFF TGTGCCAGCAGTTTAAGGAACACCGGGGAGCTGTTTTTT
TRBJ2-5 TRBV5-1 TRBD1 . CASSAGQAQETQYF TGCGCCAGCAGCGCGGGACAGGCTCAAGAGACCCAGTACTTC
TRBJ2-3 TRBV12-5 . . CASKGFTDTQYF TGTGCTAGTAAAGGATTCACAGATACGCAGTATTTT
TRBJ1-5 TRBV6-5 TRBD1 . CASSQTGGSQPQHF TGTGCCAGCAGCCAGACAGGGGGCAGTCAGCCCCAGCATTTT
TRBJ1-5 TRBV6-1 . once CASSEWAGRQGNQPQHF TGTGCCAGCAGTGAATGGGCCGGGAGACAGGGCAATCAGCCCCAGCATTTT
TRBJ2-3 TRBV28 . . CASRIGGGLAGQYF TGTGCCAGCAGAATCGGTGGTGGGCTTGCGGGGCAGTATTTT
TRBJ1-2 TRBV28 . once CASIDRLLGYGYTF TGTGCCAGCATTGACAGGCTCCTTGGCTATGGCTACACCTTC
TRBJ2-7 TRBV5-4 TRBD2 . CASSWRGAYEQYF TGTGCCAGCAGCTGGCGGGGGGCCTACGAGCAGTACTTC
TRBJ1-5 TRBV28 TRBD1 . CASTAGQGLNQPQHF TGTGCCAGCACGGCGGGACAGGGCCTCAATCAGCCCCAGCATTTT
TRBJ2-1 TRBV5-1 TRBD2 . CASSLALAGVGTEQFF TGCGCCAGCAGCTTGGCTCTAGCGGGAGTAGGGACTGAGCAGTTCTTC
TRBJ2-2 TRBV10-3 TRBD2 . CAITSGSHGELFF TGTGCCATCACTAGCGGGAGTCACGGGGAGCTGTTTTTT
TRBJ2-7 TRBV28 . . CASSLVGPYYEQYF TGTGCCAGCAGTTTGGTGGGACCCTACTACGAGCAGTACTTC
TRBJ1-2 TRBV6-1 . . CASSETSGLLYGYTF TGTGCCAGCAGTGAAACGTCAGGCCTTCTCTATGGCTACACCTTC
TRBJ2-3 TRBV7-9 TRBD2 . CASLAGSTDTQYF TGTGCCAGCCTAGCGGGGAGCACAGATACGCAGTATTTT
TRBJ2-1 TRBV27 TRBD2 . CASSWTPGLASNEQFF TGTGCCAGCAGTTGGACGCCGGGACTAGCGTCGAATGAGCAGTTCTTC
TRBJ2-5 TRBV11-3 TRBD1 . CASSMGQYQETQYF TGTGCCAGCAGCATGGGACAGTACCAAGAGACCCAGTACTTC
TRBJ2-5 TRBV5-1 TRBD1 . CASSLFGQGNQETQYF TGCGCCAGCAGCTTATTTGGACAGGGCAACCAAGAGACCCAGTACTTC
TRBJ1-2 TRBV27 . . CASSLSLANWSGYTF TGTGCCAGCAGTTTATCGCTCGCCAATTGGTCTGGCTACACCTTC
TRBJ2-3 TRBV5-1 TRBD2 . CASSFLAGGATDTQYF TGCGCCAGCAGCTTCCTAGCGGGAGGTGCCACAGATACGCAGTATTTT
TRBJ2-6 TRBV18 TRBD1 . CASSQQGAWANVLTF TGTGCCAGCTCGCAGCAGGGGGCTTGGGCCAACGTCCTGACTTTC
TRBJ1-2 TRBV10-3 . . CATSRDTPIDGYTF TGTGCCACTTCCCGGGACACCCCGATAGATGGCTACACCTTC
TRBJ2-6 TRBV7-3 . . CASSSQGPGANVLTF TGTGCCAGCAGTTCACAGGGCCCTGGGGCCAACGTCCTGACTTTC
TRBJ1-4 TRBV6-5 TRBD1 . CASSRQGANEKLFF TGTGCCAGCAGCCGACAGGGAGCTAATGAAAAACTGTTTTTT
TRBJ2-3 TRBV5-1 . . CASSSLSGTDTQYF TGCGCCAGCAGCTCCTTAAGCGGCACAGATACGCAGTATTTT